The table lists the clone carrying this T cell receptor beta chain with a count of one. With a much larger clone just one base away, this may be a read error. The conserved final phenylalanine or tryptophan is absent from the CDR3, which likely points to a read error. Trimming removed 2 bases from V and 0 bases from J, with 11 bases in between. The CDR3 is 16 residues long. CDR1 is MNHGY and CDR2 is SAAAGT in the germline V gene. They got blood RNA out of unsorted whole blood and also pulled out germline DNA. The source of the sample is a study of tumor-infiltrating lymphocytes in primary liver carcinoma. TCR beta cDNA came from approximately 490 ng total RNA, primed with a constant-region primer. Three rounds of nested multiplex PCR with slightly modified ARM-PCR produced TCR beta libraries. PCR rounds one and two used TRBV1-TRBV30 forward primers with a C-beta reverse primer for around 11 cycles each. TCRdb processed the multiplex PCR reads anew with MiXCR; each CDR3 protein has one entry. Of approximately 310,000 distinct CDR3 sequences in the sample, 65% were seen once.

Sequenced: peripheral blood. The clonotype comes from a middle-aged man with primary liver carcinoma and hepatitis B virus infection. The chain couples TRBV6-8 to TRBJ1-5, with a weak D call TRBD1 (6 bases). The CDR3 nucleotides read TGTGCCAGCAGTTACAAGGGGACATTTAGCAATCAGCCCCAGCATCTT. This sequence encodes CASSYKGTFSNQPQHL.